The clone carrying this T cell receptor beta chain was observed at least ten times. As yet, its antigen is unknown. This entry belongs to a study of T cells after yellow fever vaccination. Looking at the study overall: Preparation used SMART-Seq v4 Ultra Low Input for the low-cell-number fractions.

TCR cDNA was made by 5'RACE template switching, adding a universal primer site and UMIs. TCRdb reprocessed the 5' RACE reads via MiXCR and lists one record per CDR3 protein. The data hold under 200,000 distinct CDR3 sequences, with 8% to 13% observed a single time. Study-wide points: The secondary response showed a weaker magnitude and a faster peak, day 5 versus 15. Sorted repertoires could include abundant contaminating clonotypes from bulk cells.

Germline lookup yields CDR1 SGHNT and CDR2 YENEEA. The germline V and J ends were trimmed by 2 bases and 8 bases, with 16 bases remaining between them. CDR3 size: 15 residues. This chain joins TRBV11-3 and TRBJ2-1, with D possibly TRBD2 on 7 matching bases. The TCR comes from a young man who received the YFV17D yellow fever vaccine. The material was CD8+ T cells sorted from PBMCs, obtained 15 days after the yellow fever booster vaccination. The CDR3 spells CASSLRGGSGDEQFF. As DNA, the CDR3 is TGTGCCAGCAGCTTAAGGGGGGGCTCTGGCGATGAGCAGTTCTTC.